This is a list of T cell receptor beta chains from one sample in a study of blood T cell repertoires in COVID-19. TCRdb keeps only in-frame clones here, not all; method: immunoSEQ multiplex PCR. The table lists around 300,000 clones, 88% of them singletons. The specimen sequenced was peripheral blood. These receptor sequences come from a woman aged 25 to 39 with COVID-19, enrolled during active disease. CDR3s include the opening cysteine and the closing phenylalanine or tryptophan. A D gene is named only where the DNA matches it firmly. Only some rows state a clone size, as once, few, many or a class for expanded clones.

size,D,V,J,DNA,CDR3
NA,TRBD2,TRBV3-1/TRBV3-2,TRBJ2-1,TGTGCCAGCAGCCAATCTAAAGGACTAGTGATCAATGAGCAGTTCTTC,CASSQSKGLVINEQFF
NA,NA,TRBV11-2,TRBJ2-2,TGTGCCAGCAGCCCCGCGGGGAACCGGCGCACCGGGGAGCTGTTTTTT,CASSPAGNRRTGELFF
NA,TRBD1,TRBV5-1,TRBJ1-4,TGCGCCAGCAGCTTGGGTAGCGGACAGGCAACTAATGAAAAACTGTTTTTT,CASSLGSGQATNEKLFF
NA,NA,TRBV19,TRBJ2-1,TGTGCCAGTAGTATTGGTCATAGCTCCTACAATGAGCAGTTCTTC,CASSIGHSSYNEQFF
NA,NA,TRBV18,TRBJ2-5,TGTGCCAGCGCCCAGGGACTTGGCCAAGAGACCCAGTACTTC,CASAQGLGQETQYF
NA,NA,TRBV7-9,TRBJ2-5,TGTGCCAGCAGCCCTCCTTCGGAGACCCAGTACTTC,CASSPPSETQYF
NA,NA,TRBV4-1,TRBJ1-4,TGCGCCAGCAGCCAGGGAGAATCAAGGAGGGAAAAACTGTTTTTT,CASSQGESRREKLFF
NA,TRBD1,TRBV4-2,TRBJ2-2,TGTGCCAGCAGCCAAGTGACAGGGCGAACCGGGGAGCTGTTTTTT,CASSQVTGRTGELFF
NA,TRBD1,TRBV5-1,TRBJ2-3,TGCGCCAGCAGGCGGACAGGGATCTCACGGGATACGCAGTATTTT,CASRRTGISRDTQYF
NA,TRBD2,TRBV6-4,TRBJ2-7,TGTGCCAGCAGGGCGGGACTAGCGGGGAGCTACGAGCAGTACTTC,CASRAGLAGSYEQYF
NA,TRBD1,TRBV5-4,TRBJ1-1,TGTGCCAGCAGCCGACAGGGTGGGACTGAAGCTTTCTTT,CASSRQGGTEAFF
NA,NA,TRBV6-5,TRBJ2-5,TGTGCCAGCGCCGGGACATACCAAGAGACCCAGTACTTC,CASAGTYQETQYF
NA,NA,TRBV12-3/TRBV12-4,TRBJ1-1,TGTGCCAGCTCCCCTAGGGGGGGCGGGGAAGCTTTCTTT,CASSPRGGGEAFF
NA,NA,TRBV30,TRBJ1-1,TGTGCCTGGAGTGGTCAGAAAAACACTGAAGCTTTCTTT,CAWSGQKNTEAFF
NA,TRBD1,TRBV19,TRBJ2-1,TGTGCCAGTAGTTCCTGGACAGGGAACGATGAGCAGTTCTTC,CASSSWTGNDEQFF
NA,TRBD1,TRBV3-1/TRBV3-2,TRBJ1-6,TGTGCCAGCAGCCTCGGACAGGTCTCTAATTCACCCCTCCACTTT,CASSLGQVSNSPLHF
NA,NA,TRBV4-1,TRBJ1-5,TGCGCCAGCAGCCATCCCCCTTTAGATTTTAGCAATCAGCCCCAGCATTTT,CASSHPPLDFSNQPQHF
NA,NA,TRBV4-1,TRBJ2-2,TGCGCCAGCAGCCAAGTGACAGCCACCGGGGAGCTGTTTTTT,CASSQVTATGELFF
NA,NA,TRBV13,TRBJ2-1,TGTGCCAGCACTAATAACCGGGGGATTGGGAGTGAGCAGTTCTTC,CASTNNRGIGSEQFF
few,NA,TRBV7-9,TRBJ2-2,TGTGCCAGCAGCCCACCTAACAGGGACACCGGGGAGCTGTTTTTT,CASSPPNRDTGELFF
NA,NA,TRBV4-2,TRBJ1-4,TGTGCCAGCAGTCCGGACAGTGCTAATGAAAAACTGTTTTTT,CASSPDSANEKLFF
NA,TRBD1,TRBV19,TRBJ1-5,TGTGCCACCCATCGACAGGGGGGCAGCAATCAGCCCCAGCATTTT,CATHRQGGSNQPQHF
NA,NA,TRBV28,TRBJ1-5,TGTGCCAGCAGTTCAGGGGTCCCCAATCAGCCCCAGCATTTT,CASSSGVPNQPQHF
NA,NA,TRBV27,TRBJ2-7,TGTGCCAGCAGTTTAGGTCCTCCGGAGGACGGCTTCTACGAGCAGTACTTC,CASSLGPPEDGFYEQYF
NA,NA,TRBV5-6,TRBJ2-7,TGTGCCAGCTCGTATTCCTACGAGCAGTACTTC,CASSYSYEQYF
NA,NA,TRBV2,TRBJ2-3,TGTGCCAGCAGTGAACCGTGGGGGGACCGCACAGATACGCAGTATTTT,CASSEPWGDRTDTQYF
NA,NA,TRBV6-4,TRBJ2-3,TGTGCCAGCAGCCCCAGTGCGGGCTACACAGATACGCAGTATTTT,CASSPSAGYTDTQYF
NA,TRBD1,TRBV6-1,TRBJ1-1,TGTGCCAGCAGTGCCCTCCCGGGGACAGTGGGCCTCACTGAAGCTTTCTTT,CASSALPGTVGLTEAFF
few,NA,TRBV18,TRBJ2-1,TGTGCCAGCTCAGGCGACAGTCGGGCCTTCTACAATGAGCAGTTCTTC,CASSGDSRAFYNEQFF
NA,TRBD2,TRBV11-2,TRBJ2-5,TGTGCCAGCAGCTTAGCGGGAGGGATCGGCAAAGAGACCCAGTACTTC,CASSLAGGIGKETQYF
once,TRBD1,TRBV28,TRBJ2-1,TGTGCCAGCACTACCCGGGACAGTTACAATGAGCAGTTCTTC,CASTTRDSYNEQFF
NA,NA,TRBV6-2/TRBV6-3,TRBJ1-3,TGTGCCAGCAGTCACCCGCGATCTGGAAACACCATATATTTT,CASSHPRSGNTIYF
NA,TRBD2,TRBV5-1,TRBJ2-1,TGCGCCAGCCGAATAGAGCGGGGGGGCCTCGGTGAGCAGTTCTTC,CASRIERGGLGEQFF
NA,NA,TRBV6-1,TRBJ1-6,TGTGCCAGCAGTGAAGCGGGGAGCTCCTATAATTCACCCCTCCACTTT,CASSEAGSSYNSPLHF
NA,NA,TRBV19,TRBJ1-2,TGTGCCAGTAGTATTGCAGGGATTAACGGCTACACCTTC,CASSIAGINGYTF
NA,NA,TRBV15,TRBJ1-3,TGTGCCACCAGCGCAGGGGCCAGCTCTGGAAACACCATATATTTT,CATSAGASSGNTIYF
NA,NA,TRBV2,TRBJ2-4,TGTGCCAGCAGTGGGTCCAGGGGCCCCAGGAACATTCAGTACTTC,CASSGSRGPRNIQYF
NA,NA,TRBV9,TRBJ2-1,TGTGCCAGCAGCGTAGGCGCAAGCTCCTACAATGAGCAGTTCTTC,CASSVGASSYNEQFF
NA,NA,TRBV11-3,TRBJ1-1,TGTGCCAGCAGCTTAGATGTGATAAGGGGTGAAGCTTTCTTT,CASSLDVIRGEAFF
NA,NA,TRBV4-1,TRBJ1-1,TGCGCCAGCAGTCTACTCCTTATGAACACTGAAGCTTTCTTT,CASSLLLMNTEAFF
NA,NA,TRBV18,TRBJ2-5,TGTGCCAGCTCACCTACATTACAAGAGACCCAGTACTTC,CASSPTLQETQYF
NA,NA,TRBV6-5,TRBJ1-2,TGTGCCAGCAGTCCACAGGGTCTCTATGGCTACACCTTC,CASSPQGLYGYTF
NA,TRBD1,TRBV6-5,TRBJ2-2,TGTGCCAGCAGTTTAACCGGGACAGGGGGACCCGGGGAGCTGTTTTTT,CASSLTGTGGPGELFF
NA,NA,TRBV11-3,TRBJ2-1,TGTGCCAGCAGGGACTACGGCAATGAGCAGTTCTTC,CASRDYGNEQFF
few,TRBD1,TRBV7-9,TRBJ1-2,TGTGCCAGCAGCTGGGGACAGGGGGACTATGGCTACACCTTC,CASSWGQGDYGYTF
once,TRBD1,TRBV2,TRBJ2-7,TGTGCCAGCAGGGGAGGCGGACAGGGGGCCTACGAGCAGTACTTC,CASRGGGQGAYEQYF
NA,NA,TRBV20-1,TRBJ2-4,TGCAGTGCTAGTACGGCTGGGCTAGCCAAAAACATTCAGTACTTC,CSASTAGLAKNIQYF
NA,NA,TRBV28,TRBJ1-3,TGTGCCAGCAGTTTACAGGGAACTGGAAACACCATATATTTT,CASSLQGTGNTIYF
NA,TRBD1,TRBV29-1,TRBJ2-7,TGCAGCGTTGAAGATTGGGGGACAGGTGACTACGAGCAGTACTTC,CSVEDWGTGDYEQYF
NA,TRBD1,TRBV27,TRBJ2-5,TGTGCCAGCAGACCCCCGGGACAGGGGGAAGAGACCCAGTACTTC,CASRPPGQGEETQYF
NA,NA,TRBV6-2/TRBV6-3,TRBJ1-2,TGTGCCAGCAGTTACGATGGACTAATAAGGGGAGGCTACACCTTC,CASSYDGLIRGGYTF
NA,NA,TRBV27,TRBJ1-4,TGTGCCAGCAGTTCATCCGGGACATTCACAACTAATGAAAAACTGTTTTTT,CASSSSGTFTTNEKLFF
NA,TRBD1,TRBV3-1/TRBV3-2,TRBJ1-5,TGTGCCAGCAGCTTATCCGGGACAGGGACGATTCGGCCCCAGCATTTT,CASSLSGTGTIRPQHF